This T cell receptor (beta chain) was captured by sequencing in a study of T-cell memory formation after mild COVID-19. Trimming pared 6 bases from V and 1 base from J, leaving 12 bases between. Germline values: CDR1 MNHEY, CDR2 SVGAGI. The CDR3 totals 14 residues. TCRdb re-called the 5' RACE reads through MiXCR, storing one row per CDR3 protein. This sample carries approximately 150,000 distinct CDR3 sequences, 15% to 20% of them seen once, and the ten largest clones take about 2.1%. The V and J genes are TRBV6-5 and TRBJ1-1, with a weak D call TRBD1 (5 bases). The sample consisted of PBMCs or a T cell subset sorted from them (not recorded which). This receptor was taken from an adult woman who had mild COVID-19 (a few samples of this study predate the infection). Cell type and time point are not known. The CDR3 nucleotides are TGTGCCAGCAGACCCGGACATTCGAACACTGAAGCTTTCTTT. Its protein is CASRPGHSNTEAFF.